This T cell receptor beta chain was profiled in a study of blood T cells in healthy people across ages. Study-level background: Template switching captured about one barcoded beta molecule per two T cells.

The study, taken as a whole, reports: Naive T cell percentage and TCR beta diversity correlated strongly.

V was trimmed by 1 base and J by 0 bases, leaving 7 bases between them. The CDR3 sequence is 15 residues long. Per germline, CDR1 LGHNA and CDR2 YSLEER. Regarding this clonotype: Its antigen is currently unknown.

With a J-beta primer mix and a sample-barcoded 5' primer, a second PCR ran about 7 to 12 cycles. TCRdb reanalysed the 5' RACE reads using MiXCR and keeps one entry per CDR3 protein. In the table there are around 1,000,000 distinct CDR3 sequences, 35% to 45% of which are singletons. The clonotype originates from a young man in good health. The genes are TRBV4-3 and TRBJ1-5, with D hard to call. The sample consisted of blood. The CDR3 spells CASSQVRVSNQPQHF. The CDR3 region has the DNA TGCGCCAGCAGCCAAGTTAGAGTTAGCAATCAGCCCCAGCATTTT.